The T cell receptor (beta chain) under discussion was sequenced for a study of T cells in Graves' hyperthyroidism and ophthalmopathy. Notes on the study in general: Appearing also in blood were most of the thyroid clonotypes expanded above 0.001. Ophthalmopathy was identified by the model a median around 5.9 months ahead of onset.

RNA transcripts served as the template for amplifying TCR beta CDR3 regions. The HTBI primer set was used in a first-round RT-PCR of the TCR CDR3. TCRdb re-analysed the multiplex PCR reads in MiXCR, keeping a single row per CDR3 protein. The repertoire consists of around 700,000 distinct CDR3 sequences, with around 20% occurring once and the leading ten covering 16%. Germline V gene lookup returns CDR1 SGHKS and CDR2 YYEKEE (reference sequence). The CDR3 is 14 residues long. Unmatched junction bases numbered 8, after V lost 5 bases and J lost 8 bases. Disease duration under 2 months; hyperthyroidism patients were aged 18 to 65. Blood dates from first hyperthyroidism diagnosis, before any ophthalmopathy symptoms. For this clonotype: Its antigen is unidentified.

The sequence came from a woman in her 50s with Graves' hyperthyroidism that later progressed to Graves' ophthalmopathy. V usage is TRBV5-5 and J usage is TRBJ1-2; 11 bases fit TRBD1. Sequencing was performed on blood. This CDR3 reads CASRTGQGVSGYTF. In nucleotides, the CDR3 is TGTGCCAGCAGAACGGGACAGGGGGTGTCCGGCTACACCTTC.